This T cell receptor beta chain comes out of a study of patients and donors after allogeneic stem cell transplantation. The CDR3 extends over 14 amino acids. CDR1 is DFQATT, CDR2 SNEGSKA, per germline (reference sequence). V was clipped by 6 bases and J by 6 bases, with 18 bases between them. A single record per CDR3 protein comes from TCRdb applying MiXCR to the RT-PCR reads. This sample has about 410,000 distinct CDR3 sequences, with 15% to 20% found just once. V is TRBV20-1 and J is TRBJ1-5, with D possibly being TRBD1 (5 bases). This sequence originates from a human donor who was either an allogeneic HSCT recipient or a stem cell or donor lymphocyte infusion donor (not recorded which). It is not recorded whose cells these are; they may come from a transplant donor. Sequencing used blood, either unsorted or a sorted T cell fraction (not recorded which). The CDR3, as DNA: TGCAGTGCCGTAAGAGGCCAGGGCGGTCAGCCCCAGCATTTT. Translating gives CSAVRGQGGQPQHF.